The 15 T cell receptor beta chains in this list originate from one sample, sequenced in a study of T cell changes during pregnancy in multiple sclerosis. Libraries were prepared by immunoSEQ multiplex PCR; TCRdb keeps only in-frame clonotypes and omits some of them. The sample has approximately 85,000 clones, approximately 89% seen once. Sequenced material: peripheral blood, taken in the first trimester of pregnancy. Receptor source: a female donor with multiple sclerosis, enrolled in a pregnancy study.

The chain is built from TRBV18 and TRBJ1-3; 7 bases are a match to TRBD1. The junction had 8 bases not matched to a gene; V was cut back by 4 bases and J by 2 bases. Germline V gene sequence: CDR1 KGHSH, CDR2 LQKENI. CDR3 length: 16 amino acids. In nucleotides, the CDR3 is TGTGCCAGCTCACAGGGGGCCCTCCTGCCTGGAAACACCATATATTTT. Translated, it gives CASSQGALLPGNTIYF.

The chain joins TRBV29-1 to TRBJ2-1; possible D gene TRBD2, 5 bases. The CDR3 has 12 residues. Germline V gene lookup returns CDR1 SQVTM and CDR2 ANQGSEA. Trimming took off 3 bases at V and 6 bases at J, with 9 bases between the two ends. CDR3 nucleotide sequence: TGCAGCGTTGACGGGGTGTCCAATGAGCAGTTCTTC. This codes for CSVDGVSNEQFF.

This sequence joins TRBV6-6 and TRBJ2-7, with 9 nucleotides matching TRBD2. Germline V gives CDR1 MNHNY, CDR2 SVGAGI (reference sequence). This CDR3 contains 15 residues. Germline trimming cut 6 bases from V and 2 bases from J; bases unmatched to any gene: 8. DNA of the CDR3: TGTGCCAGCAGACTCAGCGGGGGGTTCACCTACGAGCAGTACTTC. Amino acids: CASRLSGGFTYEQYF.

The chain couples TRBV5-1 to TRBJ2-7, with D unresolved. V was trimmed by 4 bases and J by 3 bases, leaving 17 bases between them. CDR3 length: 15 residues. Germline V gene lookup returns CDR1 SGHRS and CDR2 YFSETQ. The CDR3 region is CASSPSSRSVYEQYF. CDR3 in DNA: TGCGCCAGCAGCCCCTCTTCCCGGAGCGTCTACGAGCAGTACTTC. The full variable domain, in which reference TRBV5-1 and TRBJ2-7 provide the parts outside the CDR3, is KAGVTQTPRYLIKTRGQQVTLSCSPISGHRSVSWYQQTPGQGLQFLFEYFSETQRNKGNFPGRFSGRQFSNSRSEMNVSTLELGDSALYLCASSPSSRSVYEQYFGPGTRLTVT.

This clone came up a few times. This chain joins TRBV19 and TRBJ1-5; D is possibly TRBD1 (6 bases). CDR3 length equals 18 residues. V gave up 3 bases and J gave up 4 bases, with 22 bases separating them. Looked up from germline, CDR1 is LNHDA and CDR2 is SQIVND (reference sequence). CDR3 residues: CASSMGWVQGKMNQPQHF. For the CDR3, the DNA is TGTGCCAGTAGTATGGGGTGGGTACAGGGAAAAATGAATCAGCCCCAGCATTTT.

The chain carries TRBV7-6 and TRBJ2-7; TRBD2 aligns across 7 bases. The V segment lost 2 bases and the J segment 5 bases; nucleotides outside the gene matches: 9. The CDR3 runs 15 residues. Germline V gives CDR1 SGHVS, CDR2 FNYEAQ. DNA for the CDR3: TGTGCCAGCAGCTTATTAGGCGGGAGTCGGAACGAGCAGTACTTC. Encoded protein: CASSLLGGSRNEQYF. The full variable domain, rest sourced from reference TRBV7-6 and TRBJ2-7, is GAGVSQSPRYKVTKRGQDVALRCDPISGHVSLYWYRQALGQGPEFLTYFNYEAQQDKSGLPNDRFSAERPEGSISTLTIQRTEQRDSAMYRCASSLLGGSRNEQYFGPGTRLTVT.

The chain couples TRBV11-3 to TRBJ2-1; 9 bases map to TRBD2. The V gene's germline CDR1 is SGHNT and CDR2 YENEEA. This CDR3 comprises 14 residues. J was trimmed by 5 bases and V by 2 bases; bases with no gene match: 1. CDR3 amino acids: CASSLLAGNNEQFF. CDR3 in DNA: TGTGCCAGCAGCTTACTAGCGGGAAACAATGAGCAGTTCTTC.

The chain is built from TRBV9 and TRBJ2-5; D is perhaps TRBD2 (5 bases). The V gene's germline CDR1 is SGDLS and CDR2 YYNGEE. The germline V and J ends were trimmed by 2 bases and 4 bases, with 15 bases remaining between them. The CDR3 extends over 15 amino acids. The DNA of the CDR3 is TGTGCCAGCAGCGTCTCCCTACAACGGGGAGAGACCCAGTACTTC. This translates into CASSVSLQRGETQYF.

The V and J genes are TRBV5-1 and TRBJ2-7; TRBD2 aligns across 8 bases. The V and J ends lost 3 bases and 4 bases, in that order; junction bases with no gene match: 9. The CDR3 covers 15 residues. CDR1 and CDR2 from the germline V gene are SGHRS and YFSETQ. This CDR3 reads CASSSVPGLVYEQYF. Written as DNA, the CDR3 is TGCGCCAGCAGCTCGGTACCGGGACTAGTTTACGAGCAGTACTTC.

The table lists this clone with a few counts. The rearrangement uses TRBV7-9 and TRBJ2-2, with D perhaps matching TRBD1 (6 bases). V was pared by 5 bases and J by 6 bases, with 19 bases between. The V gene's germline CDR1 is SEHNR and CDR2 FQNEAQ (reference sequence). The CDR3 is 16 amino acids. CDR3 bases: TGTGCCAGCAGCACCGGACAGCAACAAGCGTCCGGGGAGCTGTTTTTT. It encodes CASSTGQQQASGELFF. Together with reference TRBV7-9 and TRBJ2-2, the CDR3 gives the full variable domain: DTGVSQNPRHKITKRGQNVTFRCDPISEHNRLYWYRQTLGQGPEFLTYFQNEAQLEKSRLLSDRFSAERPKGSFSTLEIQRTEQGDSAMYLCASSTGQQQASGELFFGEGSRLTVL.

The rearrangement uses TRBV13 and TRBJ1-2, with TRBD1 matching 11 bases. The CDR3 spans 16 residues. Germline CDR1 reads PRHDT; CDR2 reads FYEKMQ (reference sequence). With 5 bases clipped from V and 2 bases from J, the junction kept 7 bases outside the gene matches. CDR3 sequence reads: CASSPPRDRGNYGYTF. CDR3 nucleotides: TGTGCCAGCAGCCCCCCCCGGGACAGGGGGAACTATGGCTACACCTTC.

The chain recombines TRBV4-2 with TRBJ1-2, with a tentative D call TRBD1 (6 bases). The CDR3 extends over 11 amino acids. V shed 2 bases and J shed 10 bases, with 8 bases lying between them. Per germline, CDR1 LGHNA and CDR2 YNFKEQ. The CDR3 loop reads CASSQNRDYTF. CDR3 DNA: TGTGCCAGCAGCCAAAACAGGGACTACACCTTC.

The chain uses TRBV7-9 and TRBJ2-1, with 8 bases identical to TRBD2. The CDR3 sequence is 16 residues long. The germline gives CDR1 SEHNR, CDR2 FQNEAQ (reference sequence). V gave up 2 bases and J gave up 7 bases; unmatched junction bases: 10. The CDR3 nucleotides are TGTGCCAGCAGCTTACTTCTCCCAGCGGGAGATAATGAGCAGTTCTTC. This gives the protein CASSLLLPAGDNEQFF.

In nucleotides, the CDR3 is TGTGCCATCAGTTTACGGACTAGTGGAGAGGGTTACAGTAATGAGCAGTTCTTC. This gives the protein CAISLRTSGEGYSNEQFF. The chain couples TRBV10-3 to TRBJ2-1; 7 positions match TRBD2. V lost 5 bases to trimming and J lost 7 bases; unmatched junction nucleotides: 20. The CDR3 totals 18 residues. The germline V gene encodes CDR1 ENHRY and CDR2 SYGVKD.

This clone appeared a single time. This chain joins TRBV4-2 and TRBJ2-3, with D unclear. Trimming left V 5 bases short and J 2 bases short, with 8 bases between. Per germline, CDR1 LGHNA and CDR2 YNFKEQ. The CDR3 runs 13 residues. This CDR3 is CASSAMVTDTQYF. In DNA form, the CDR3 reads TGTGCCAGCAGCGCGATGGTCACAGATACGCAGTATTTT.